Following are 19 T cell receptor beta chains from one sample sequenced in a study of blood T cell repertoires in COVID-19. The repertoire was sequenced with immunoSEQ multiplex PCR; TCRdb's copy has only in-frame clones and lacks some. Here the sample spans some 260,000 clones, nearly 90% being singletons. Sequenced sample: peripheral blood. These receptors all stem from a woman aged 25 to 39 with acute or convalescent COVID-19.

Only one count was recorded for this clone. J is TRBJ2-3 and V is TRBV19; 10 bases map to TRBD2. The V gene end was trimmed by 8 bases and the J gene end by 4 bases; junction bases not matched to a gene: 6. CDR3 length: 14 amino acids. In germline, CDR1 is LNHDA, CDR2 SQIVND (reference sequence). CDR3 amino acids: CASSLAGAPDTQYF. The CDR3 DNA reads TGTGCCAGTTCGCTAGCGGGAGCCCCAGATACGCAGTATTTT.

The chain carries TRBV3-1 (or the pseudogene TRBV3-2) and TRBJ2-1; tentatively, D is TRBD2 (6 bases). V was shortened by 6 bases and J by 0 bases, with 12 bases between the two germline ends. The CDR3 loop spans 15 amino acids. CDR1 LGHDT and CDR2 YNNKEL come from the germline V gene (reference sequence). The CDR3 sequence is CASRHGRSSYNEQFF. The CDR3 DNA follows: TGTGCCAGCAGACATGGGAGGAGCTCCTACAATGAGCAGTTCTTC.

The chain carries TRBV29-1 and TRBJ2-5; possibly TRBD1 for D (6 bases). V was trimmed by 7 bases and J by 5 bases, leaving 17 bases between them. Per germline, CDR1 SQVTM and CDR2 ANQGSEA. The CDR3 spans 13 residues. CDR3 DNA sequence: TGCAGCGATGAGGCCAGGGGCAGGGAGACCCAGTACTTC. Translating it yields CSDEARGRETQYF. The full variable domain, with the rest looked up from reference TRBV29-1 and TRBJ2-5, is SAVISQKPSRDICQRGTSLTIQCQVDSQVTMMFWYRQQPGQSLTLIATANQGSEATYESGFVIDKFPISRPNLTFSTLTVSNMSPEDSSIYLCSDEARGRETQYFGPGTRLLVL.

The V call is TRBV5-1, the J call TRBJ2-1; 7 positions match TRBD2. The CDR3 loop spans 16 amino acids. V was pared by 1 base and J by 7 bases, with 11 bases of the junction left unmatched. CDR1 and CDR2 from the germline V gene are SGHRS and YFSETQ. In DNA, the CDR3 is TGCGCCAGCAGCTTGTGGCTACGTAGGGAGGGGAATGAGCAGTTCTTC. It specifies CASSLWLRREGNEQFF.

The chain uses TRBV5-6 and TRBJ2-6, with D possibly TRBD1 on 5 matching bases. V lost 7 bases, J lost 0 bases, and 11 bases lay in between. Germline-derived CDR1 and CDR2 are SGHDT and YYEEEE. The CDR3 is 15 residues long. The CDR3 sequence is CASSYRLSGANVLTF. CDR3 coding DNA: TGTGCCAGCTCCTACAGGCTCTCTGGGGCCAACGTCCTGACTTTC.

The rearrangement links TRBV6-5 to TRBJ1-6, with a possible D match to TRBD1 (5 bases). Trimming removed 4 bases at V and 0 bases at J, with 7 bases between. This CDR3 has 15 amino acids. Per the germline V gene, CDR1 is MNHEY and CDR2 is SVGAGI. CDR3 residues: CASSFQGSYNSPLHF. The CDR3 DNA follows: TGTGCCAGCAGTTTCCAGGGCTCCTATAATTCACCCCTCCACTTT.

The J gene is TRBJ1-2, the V gene TRBV19, with 9 bases that match TRBD1. V was clipped by 8 bases and J by 4 bases; unmatched bases: 14. CDR1 and CDR2 (germline): LNHDA, SQIVND (reference sequence). The CDR3 length is 16 residues. The CDR3 protein is CASGGPTGGSIYGYTF. The CDR3 region has the DNA TGTGCCAGTGGGGGCCCTACAGGGGGCAGTATCTATGGCTACACCTTC. Looking up the rest from reference TRBV19 and TRBJ1-2 gives the full variable domain: DGGITQSPKYLFRKEGQNVTLSCEQNLNHDAMYWYRQDPGQGLRLIYYSQIVNDFQKGDIAEGYSVSREKKESFPLTVTSAQKNPTAFYLCASGGPTGGSIYGYTFGSGTRLTVV.

The chain has TRBV11-3 and TRBJ2-5; D might be TRBD2 (6 bases). The germline V gene encodes CDR1 SGHNT and CDR2 YENEEA. This CDR3 spans 14 amino acids. Trimming removed 5 bases from V and 1 base from J, with 11 bases in between. The chain's CDR3 is CASSHRRAQETQYF. As DNA, the CDR3 is TGTGCCAGCAGCCACCGGAGGGCCCAAGAGACCCAGTACTTC.

The CDR3 spells CASSQDIGIYGYTF. In nucleotides, the CDR3 is TGTGCCAGCAGCCAAGACATTGGCATTTATGGCTACACCTTC. This sequence joins TRBV14 and TRBJ1-2; unclear D gene. The V gene's germline CDR1 is SGHDN and CDR2 FVKESK. V lost 0 bases, J lost 5 bases, and 10 bases lay in between. The CDR3 is 14 amino acids.

The rearrangement uses TRBV29-1 and TRBJ2-3; 14 bases fit TRBD2. Germline V gene sequence: CDR1 SQVTM, CDR2 ANQGSEA. V lost 6 bases, J lost 1 base, and 9 bases stayed unmatched. CDR3 length: 17 residues. The CDR3 sequence is CSVRRGLAGAGTDTQYF. The CDR3 nucleotides read TGCAGCGTCCGACGGGGACTAGCGGGAGCGGGCACAGATACGCAGTATTTT.

As to this clone: The same CDR3 can be traced to other DNA sequences in this sample. The rearrangement links TRBV20-1 to TRBJ2-7; D is ambiguous. The CDR3 totals 11 residues. The germline V gene has CDR1 DFQATT and CDR2 SNEGSKA (reference sequence). V was shortened by 1 base and J by 4 bases, with 5 bases between the two germline ends. The CDR3 nucleotides read TGCAGTGCTAGAGGAGGATACGAGCAGTACTTC. It yields the protein CSARGGYEQYF.

This sequence joins TRBV4-3 and TRBJ2-7; the match to TRBD2 covers 13 bases. The CDR3 length is 16 residues. Germline assignment: CDR1 LGHNA and CDR2 YSLEER. Unmatched junction bases numbered 2, after V lost 0 bases and J lost 3 bases. The CDR3 DNA follows: TGCGCCAGCAGCCAAGATTGGACTAGCGGGAGCTACGAGCAGTACTTC. Protein product: CASSQDWTSGSYEQYF.

This clone appeared a few times. This chain uses TRBV5-6 with TRBJ2-2; 9 positions agree with TRBD1. The V segment lost 4 bases and the J segment 6 bases; nucleotides outside the gene matches: 10. Germline assignment: CDR1 SGHDT and CDR2 YYEEEE. This CDR3 region has 16 residues. The CDR3 DNA follows: TGTGCCAGCAGCGTACTGGACAGGGGAAGGGCCGGGGAGCTGTTTTTT. Translated: CASSVLDRGRAGELFF. Full variable domain (outside the CDR3, taken from reference TRBV5-6 and TRBJ2-2): DAGVTQSPTHLIKTRGQQVTLRCSPKSGHDTVSWYQQALGQGPQFIFQYYEEEERQRGNFPDRFSGHQFPNYSSELNVNALLLGDSALYLCASSVLDRGRAGELFFGEGSRLTVL.

The V call is TRBV29-1, the J call TRBJ2-7; a possible D gene is TRBD2 (6 bases). Per the germline V gene, CDR1 is SQVTM and CDR2 is ANQGSEA. Trimming removed 1 base from V and 3 bases from J, with 10 bases in between. This CDR3 region has 13 residues. The CDR3 reads CSVEGGRDYEQYF. The DNA of the CDR3 is TGCAGCGTTGAAGGCGGGCGGGACTACGAGCAGTACTTC.

V and J are TRBV5-4 and TRBJ2-1, with 7 bases aligning to TRBD2. CDR1 and CDR2 (germline): SGHNT, YYREEE (reference sequence). Losses at the gene ends were 3 bases for V and 4 bases for J; bases not matched to a gene: 13. This CDR3 comprises 17 residues. As DNA, the CDR3 is TGTGCCAGCAGCTCCGAGGGGAGCGGGACTTCATACAATGAGCAGTTCTTC. Protein product: CASSSEGSGTSYNEQFF.

The V gene is TRBV6-5, the J gene TRBJ1-5; 8 bases match TRBD1. The V gene end was trimmed by 5 bases and the J gene end by 3 bases; junction bases not matched to a gene: 3. The length of the CDR3 is 14 residues. Germline V lookup: CDR1 MNHEY, CDR2 SVGAGI. The CDR3 coding sequence is TGTGCCAGCAGTCGGACAGGGAACAATCAGCCCCAGCATTTT. The encoded protein is CASSRTGNNQPQHF.

The V call is TRBV24-1, the J call TRBJ1-5; D is unresolved. CDR1 is KGHDR, CDR2 SFDVKD, per germline. The V end was cut by 9 bases, the J end by 0 bases, with 14 bases between. The CDR3 runs to 15 residues. The CDR3 reads CATGWNSNSNQPQHF. The CDR3 DNA reads TGTGCCACCGGCTGGAACAGCAATAGCAATCAGCCCCAGCATTTT.

The rearrangement joins TRBV3-1 (or the pseudogene TRBV3-2) to TRBJ2-7, with TRBD2 as a possible D gene (6 bases). V was trimmed by 3 bases and J by 5 bases, leaving 17 bases between them. The CDR3 runs 15 residues. Germline values: CDR1 LGHDT, CDR2 YNNKEL (reference sequence). In DNA form, the CDR3 reads TGTGCCAGCAGCCATCCGGCAGGAGGGAACAACGAGCAGTACTTC. This codes for CASSHPAGGNNEQYF.

This clone has a handful of counts. The J gene is TRBJ1-4, the V gene TRBV12-3 or TRBV12-4; D might be TRBD1 (5 bases). The CDR3 contains 13 residues. The ends were cut back, 3 bases at V and 10 bases at J, with 12 bases in the middle. CDR3 region: CASSFQGEVKLFF. CDR3 coding DNA: TGTGCCAGCAGTTTTCAGGGCGAGGTAAAACTGTTTTTT.